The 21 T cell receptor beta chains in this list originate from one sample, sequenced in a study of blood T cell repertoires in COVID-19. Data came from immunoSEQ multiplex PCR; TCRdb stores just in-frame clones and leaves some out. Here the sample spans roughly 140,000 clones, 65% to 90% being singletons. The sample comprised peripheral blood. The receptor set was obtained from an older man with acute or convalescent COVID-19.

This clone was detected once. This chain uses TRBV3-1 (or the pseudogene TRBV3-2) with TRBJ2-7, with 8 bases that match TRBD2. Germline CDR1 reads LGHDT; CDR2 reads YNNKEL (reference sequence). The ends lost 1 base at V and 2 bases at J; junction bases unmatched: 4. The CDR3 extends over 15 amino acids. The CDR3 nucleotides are TGTGCCAGCAGCCAAGCTACGGGAGGGGCCTACGAGCAGTACTTC. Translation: CASSQATGGAYEQYF.

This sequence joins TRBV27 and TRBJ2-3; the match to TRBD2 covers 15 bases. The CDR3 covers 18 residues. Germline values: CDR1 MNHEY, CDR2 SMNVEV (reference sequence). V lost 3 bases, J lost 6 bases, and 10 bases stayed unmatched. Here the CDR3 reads CASSFSGLAGGGYDTQYF. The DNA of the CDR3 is TGTGCCAGCAGTTTCTCAGGACTAGCGGGAGGGGGGTATGATACGCAGTATTTT.

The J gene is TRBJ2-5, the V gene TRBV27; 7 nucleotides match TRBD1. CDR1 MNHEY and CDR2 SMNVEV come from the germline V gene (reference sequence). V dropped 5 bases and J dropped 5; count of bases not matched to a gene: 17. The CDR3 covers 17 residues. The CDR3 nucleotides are TGTGCCAGCAGTCCCCTAGAACTGACAGGGAGTATGGAGACCCAGTACTTC. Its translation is CASSPLELTGSMETQYF.

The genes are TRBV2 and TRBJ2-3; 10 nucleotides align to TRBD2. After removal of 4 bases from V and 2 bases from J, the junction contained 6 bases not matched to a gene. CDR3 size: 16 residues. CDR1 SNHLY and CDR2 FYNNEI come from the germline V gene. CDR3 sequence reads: CASSGGTSENTDTQYF. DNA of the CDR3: TGTGCCAGCAGTGGGGGGACTAGCGAGAACACAGATACGCAGTATTTT.

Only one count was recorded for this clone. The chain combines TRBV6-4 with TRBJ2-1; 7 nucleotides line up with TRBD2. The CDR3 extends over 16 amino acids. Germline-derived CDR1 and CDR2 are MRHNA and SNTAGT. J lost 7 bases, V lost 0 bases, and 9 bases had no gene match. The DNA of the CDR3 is TGTGCCAGCAGTGACTCGACGCGGGAGTGGTGGAATGAGCAGTTCTTC. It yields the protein CASSDSTREWWNEQFF.

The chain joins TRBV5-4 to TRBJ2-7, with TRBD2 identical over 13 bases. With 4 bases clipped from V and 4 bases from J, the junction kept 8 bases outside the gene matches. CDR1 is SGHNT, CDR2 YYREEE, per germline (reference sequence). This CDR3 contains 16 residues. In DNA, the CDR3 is TGTGCCAGCAGCAGTAGGACTAGCGGGAGTATATACGAGCAGTACTTC. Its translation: CASSSRTSGSIYEQYF.

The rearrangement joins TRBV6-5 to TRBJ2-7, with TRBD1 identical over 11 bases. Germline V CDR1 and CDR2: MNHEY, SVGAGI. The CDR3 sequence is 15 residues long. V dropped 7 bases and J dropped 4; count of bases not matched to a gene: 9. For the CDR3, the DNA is TGTGCCAGCAATCCCGGGTGGGACAGGGGGTACGAGCAGTACTTC. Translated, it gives CASNPGWDRGYEQYF.

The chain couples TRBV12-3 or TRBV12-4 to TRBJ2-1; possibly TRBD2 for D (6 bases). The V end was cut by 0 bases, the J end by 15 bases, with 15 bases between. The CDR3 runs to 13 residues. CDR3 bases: TGTGCCAGCAGTTTAGCGCGGGCTAGCGAACCGTTCTTC. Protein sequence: CASSLARASEPFF.

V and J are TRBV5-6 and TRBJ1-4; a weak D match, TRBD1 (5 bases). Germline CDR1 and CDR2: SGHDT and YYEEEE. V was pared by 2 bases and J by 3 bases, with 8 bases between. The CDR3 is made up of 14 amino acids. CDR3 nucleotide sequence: TGTGCCAGCAGCTTAGGGGATCCTAATGAAAAACTGTTTTTT. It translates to CASSLGDPNEKLFF. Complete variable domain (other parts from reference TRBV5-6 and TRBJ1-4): DAGVTQSPTHLIKTRGQQVTLRCSPKSGHDTVSWYQQALGQGPQFIFQYYEEEERQRGNFPDRFSGHQFPNYSSELNVNALLLGDSALYLCASSLGDPNEKLFFGSGTQLSVL.

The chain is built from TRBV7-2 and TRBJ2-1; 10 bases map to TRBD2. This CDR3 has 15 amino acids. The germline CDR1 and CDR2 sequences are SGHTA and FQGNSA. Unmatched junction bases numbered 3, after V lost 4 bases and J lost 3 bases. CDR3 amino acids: CASSSSGSLYNEQFF. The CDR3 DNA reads TGTGCCAGCAGCTCTAGCGGGAGCCTCTACAATGAGCAGTTCTTC.

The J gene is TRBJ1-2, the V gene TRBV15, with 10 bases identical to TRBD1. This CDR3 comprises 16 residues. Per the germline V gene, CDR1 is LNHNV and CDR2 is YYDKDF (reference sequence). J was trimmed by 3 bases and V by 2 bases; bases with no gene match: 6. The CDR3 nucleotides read TGTGCCACCAGCAGAAAGGGACAGGGGTCCGACTATGGCTACACCTTC. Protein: CATSRKGQGSDYGYTF.

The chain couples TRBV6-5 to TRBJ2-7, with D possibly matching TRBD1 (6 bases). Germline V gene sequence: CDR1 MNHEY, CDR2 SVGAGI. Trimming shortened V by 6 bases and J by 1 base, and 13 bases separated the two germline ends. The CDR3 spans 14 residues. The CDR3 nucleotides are TGTGCCAGCAGAACCCGACAGGTTTCCTACGAGCAGTACTTC. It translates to CASRTRQVSYEQYF.

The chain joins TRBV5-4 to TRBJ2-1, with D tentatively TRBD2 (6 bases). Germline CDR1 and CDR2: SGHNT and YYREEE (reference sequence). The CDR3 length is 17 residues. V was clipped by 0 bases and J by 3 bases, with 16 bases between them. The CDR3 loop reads CASSLGVSGLNYNEQFF. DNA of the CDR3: TGTGCCAGCAGCTTGGGTGTTAGCGGCCTTAACTACAATGAGCAGTTCTTC.

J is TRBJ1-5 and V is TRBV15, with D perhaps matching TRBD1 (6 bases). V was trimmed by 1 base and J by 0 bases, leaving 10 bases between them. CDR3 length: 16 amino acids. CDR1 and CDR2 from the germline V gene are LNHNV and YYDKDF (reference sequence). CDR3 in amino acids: CATSRVGQFSNQPQHF. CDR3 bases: TGTGCCACCAGCAGAGTAGGACAGTTTAGCAATCAGCCCCAGCATTTT.

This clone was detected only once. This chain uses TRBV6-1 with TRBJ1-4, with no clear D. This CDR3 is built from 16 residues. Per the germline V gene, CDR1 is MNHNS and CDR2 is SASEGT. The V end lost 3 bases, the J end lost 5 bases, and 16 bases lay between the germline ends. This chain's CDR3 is CASSDSPLGSNEKLFF. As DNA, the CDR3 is TGTGCCAGCAGTGATTCCCCCCTGGGCTCCAATGAAAAACTGTTTTTT.

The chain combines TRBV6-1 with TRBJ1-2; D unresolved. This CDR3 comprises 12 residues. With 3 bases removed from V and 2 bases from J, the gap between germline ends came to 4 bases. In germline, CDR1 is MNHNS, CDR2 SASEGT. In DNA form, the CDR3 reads TGTGCCAGCAGTGAGCGGAACTATGGCTACACCTTC. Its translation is CASSERNYGYTF.

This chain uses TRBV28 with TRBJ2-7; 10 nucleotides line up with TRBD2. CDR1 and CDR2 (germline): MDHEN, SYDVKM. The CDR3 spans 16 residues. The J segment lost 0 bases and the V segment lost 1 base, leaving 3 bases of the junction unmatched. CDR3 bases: TGTGCCAGCAGTTTATTGACTAGCGGGTCCTCCTACGAGCAGTACTTC. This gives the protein CASSLLTSGSSYEQYF. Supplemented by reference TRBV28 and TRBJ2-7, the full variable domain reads DVKVTQSSRYLVKRTGEKVFLECVQDMDHENMFWYRQDPGLGLRLIYFSYDVKMKEKGDIPEGYSVSREKKERFSLILESASTNQTSMYLCASSLLTSGSSYEQYFGPGTRLTVT.

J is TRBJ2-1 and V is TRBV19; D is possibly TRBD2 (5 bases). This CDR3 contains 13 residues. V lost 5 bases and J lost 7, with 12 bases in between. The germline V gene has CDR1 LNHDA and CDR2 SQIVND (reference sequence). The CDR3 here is CASSSLTRNEQFF. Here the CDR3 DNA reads TGTGCCAGTAGTTCCCTCACTAGGAATGAGCAGTTCTTC.

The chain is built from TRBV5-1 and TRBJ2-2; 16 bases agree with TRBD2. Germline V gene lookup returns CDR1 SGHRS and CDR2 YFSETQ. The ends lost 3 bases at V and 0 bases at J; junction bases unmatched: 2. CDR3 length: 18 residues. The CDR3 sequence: CASSSGLAGGPNTGELFF. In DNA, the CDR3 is TGCGCCAGCAGCTCGGGACTAGCGGGAGGGCCGAACACCGGGGAGCTGTTTTTT.

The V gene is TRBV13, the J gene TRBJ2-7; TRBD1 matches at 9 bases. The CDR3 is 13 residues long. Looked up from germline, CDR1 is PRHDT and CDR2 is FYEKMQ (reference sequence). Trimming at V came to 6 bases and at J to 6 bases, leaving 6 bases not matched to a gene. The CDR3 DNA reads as TGTGCCAGCAGGAAACAGGGGGCCAGCGAGCAGTACTTC. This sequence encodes CASRKQGASEQYF.

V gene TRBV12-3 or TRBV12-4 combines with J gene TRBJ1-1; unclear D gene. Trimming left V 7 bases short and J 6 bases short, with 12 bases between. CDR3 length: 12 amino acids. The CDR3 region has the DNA TGTGCCAGCACCGCTTCCGGGGCTGAAGCTTTCTTT. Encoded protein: CASTASGAEAFF.